Each of the 32 T cell receptor beta chains below was sequenced from the same sample in a study of shared clonotypes between healthy human individuals. Repertoires were generated with immunoSEQ multiplex PCR, while TCRdb's copy carries only in-frame clones and drops some. The sample lists 2 million to 2.5 million clones; 90% to 97% were seen once. What was sequenced was naive CD4+ T cells sorted from blood. Subset given: CD45RA+ positively selected. Receptors were obtained from a man aged 18 to 29 in good health.

V and J are TRBV11-2 and TRBJ2-1; no firm D call. Germline assignment: CDR1 SGHAT and CDR2 FQNNGV. The length of the CDR3 is 14 residues. Trimming removed 1 base at V and 5 bases at J, with 9 bases between. The CDR3 protein is CASSLGVQHNEQFF. CDR3 coding DNA: TGTGCCAGCAGCTTAGGGGTCCAGCACAATGAGCAGTTCTTC.

Only one count was recorded for this clone. V gene TRBV7-2 combines with J gene TRBJ2-1; 12 bases are a match to TRBD2. V was clipped by 4 bases and J by 10 bases; unmatched bases: 11. Germline V gives CDR1 SGHTA, CDR2 FQGNSA. The CDR3 sequence is 16 residues long. The DNA of the CDR3 is TGTGCCAGCAGCTCCCCTAGCGGGAGGGCCTCGGGGGAGCAGTTCTTC. This encodes CASSSPSGRASGEQFF. The full variable domain, in which reference TRBV7-2 and TRBJ2-1 provide the parts outside the CDR3, is GAGVSQSPSNKVTEKGKDVELRCDPISGHTALYWYRQSLGQGLEFLIYFQGNSAPDKSGLPSDRFSAERTGGSVSTLTIQRTQQEDSAVYLCASSSPSGRASGEQFFGPGTRLTVL.

The chain employs TRBV6-1 and TRBJ2-2, with D possibly being TRBD1 (6 bases). V lost 10 bases, J lost 7 bases, and 19 bases lay in between. In germline, CDR1 is MNHNS, CDR2 SASEGT. The CDR3 covers 14 residues. As DNA, the CDR3 is TGTGCCATACAAAGGACAGCGCCCGGCGGGGAGCTGTTTTTT. The encoded protein is CAIQRTAPGGELFF.

The chain recombines TRBV27 with TRBJ2-1; 8 nucleotides align to TRBD2. The length of the CDR3 is 16 residues. The ends lost 5 bases at V and 1 base at J; junction bases unmatched: 7. Looked up from germline, CDR1 is MNHEY and CDR2 is SMNVEV (reference sequence). The CDR3 reads CASSTYSGKSYNEQFF. As DNA, the CDR3 is TGTGCCAGCAGTACCTATAGCGGGAAATCCTACAATGAGCAGTTCTTC.

The chain couples TRBV7-3 to TRBJ1-1; perhaps TRBD1 as D (6 bases). Germline V CDR1 and CDR2: SGHTA, FQGTGA. The CDR3 extends over 16 amino acids. Trimming shortened V by 3 bases and J by 4 bases, and 18 bases separated the two germline ends. The CDR3 here is CASSFLLRGLSTEAFF. The CDR3 region has the DNA TGTGCCAGCAGCTTTTTACTTCGGGGGCTGAGCACTGAAGCTTTCTTT.

The table lists this clone with a few counts. Other DNA sequences in this specimen translate into the identical CDR3. V is TRBV11-2 and J is TRBJ1-6; D perhaps matches TRBD1 (5 bases). This CDR3 has 14 residues. The germline V gene has CDR1 SGHAT and CDR2 FQNNGV. V was pared by 3 bases and J by 6 bases, with 9 bases between. CDR3 loop: CASSFGQGNSPLHF. Here the CDR3 DNA reads TGTGCCAGCAGCTTTGGGCAGGGTAATTCACCCCTCCACTTT. The complete variable domain, with remaining parts taken from reference TRBV11-2 and TRBJ1-6, reads EAGVAQSPRYKIIEKRQSVAFWCNPISGHATLYWYQQILGQGPKLLIQFQNNGVVDDSQLPKDRFSAERLKGVDSTLKIQPAKLEDSAVYLCASSFGQGNSPLHFGNGTRLTVT.

On this clone itself: The sample has other DNA sequences that encode this CDR3 too. The genes are TRBV9 and TRBJ2-7, with D possibly being TRBD1 (5 bases). The CDR3 is 14 residues long. Germline CDR1 is SGDLS and CDR2 is YYNGEE. Deletions cut 3 bases from V and 0 bases from J, with 10 bases between. The DNA of the CDR3 is TGTGCCAGCAGCGCCAGGGATGGCTCCTACGAGCAGTACTTC. It translates to CASSARDGSYEQYF.

The rearrangement links TRBV5-1 to TRBJ2-7; D is perhaps TRBD1 or TRBD2 (5 bases each). Germline V gene data show CDR1 as SGHRS and CDR2 as YFSETQ. V was trimmed by 0 bases and J by 5 bases, leaving 15 bases between them. The CDR3 runs to 15 residues. CDR3 DNA: TGCGCCAGCAGCTTGGAGGGACGGACTCGCAACGAGCAGTACTTC. It encodes CASSLEGRTRNEQYF.

J is TRBJ2-2 and V is TRBV10-1; D remains ambiguous. The CDR3 has 14 amino acids. Looked up from germline, CDR1 is WNHNN and CDR2 is SYGVQD (reference sequence). V lost 2 bases and J 4 bases, leaving 8 bases between the germline ends. The DNA of the CDR3 is TGCGCCAGCAGTGAGGAATTCGGCACCGGGGAGCTGTTTTTT. Amino acid sequence: CASSEEFGTGELFF.

The chain has TRBV18 and TRBJ2-2; D assignment may be TRBD1 or TRBD2 (5 bases each). The germline V and J ends were trimmed by 0 bases and 8 bases, with 19 bases remaining between them. The CDR3 has 17 amino acids. Germline V gene lookup returns CDR1 KGHSH and CDR2 LQKENI. This CDR3 reads CASSPPFFGAGGGELFF. The CDR3 region has the DNA TGTGCCAGCTCACCACCGTTTTTTGGGGCCGGAGGAGGGGAGCTGTTTTTT.

The rearrangement joins TRBV19 to TRBJ1-4; no clear D gene. The ends were cut back, 4 bases at V and 4 bases at J, with 7 bases in the middle. The CDR3 loop spans 13 amino acids. Per the germline V gene, CDR1 is LNHDA and CDR2 is SQIVND (reference sequence). The CDR3 spells CASSRPSNEKLFF. CDR3 bases: TGTGCCAGTAGTAGACCGAGTAATGAAAAACTGTTTTTT. The entire variable domain, with the rest obtained from reference TRBV19 and TRBJ1-4, is as follows: DGGITQSPKYLFRKEGQNVTLSCEQNLNHDAMYWYRQDPGQGLRLIYYSQIVNDFQKGDIAEGYSVSREKKESFPLTVTSAQKNPTAFYLCASSRPSNEKLFFGSGTQLSVL.

This chain uses TRBV5-4 with TRBJ2-2; maybe TRBD2 (6 bases). Trimming left V 4 bases short and J 3 bases short, with 16 bases between. In germline, CDR1 is SGHNT, CDR2 YYREEE (reference sequence). The CDR3 contains 16 residues. The CDR3 loop is CASSPRLVGDTGELFF. Written as DNA, the CDR3 is TGTGCCAGCAGCCCGCGACTAGTTGGGGACACCGGGGAGCTGTTTTTT.

As concerns this clone: This sample includes further DNA sequences coding for the same CDR3. The J gene is TRBJ2-3, the V gene TRBV10-3, with D unclear. V was trimmed by 0 bases and J by 6 bases, leaving 7 bases between them. This CDR3 spans 13 amino acids. Per the germline V gene, CDR1 is ENHRY and CDR2 is SYGVKD. CDR3 protein: CAISESSVDTQYF. The CDR3 DNA follows: TGTGCCATCAGTGAGTCGTCTGTGGATACGCAGTATTTT.

This clone came up once. The chain carries TRBV7-8 and TRBJ1-2; TRBD1 might be the D (5 bases). The V end was cut by 5 bases, the J end by 4 bases, with 14 bases between. CDR1 and CDR2 from the germline V gene are SGHVS and FQNEAQ. The CDR3 covers 14 residues. The CDR3 loop reads CASSPIGATYGYTF. In nucleotides, the CDR3 is TGTGCCAGCAGCCCGATCGGGGCGACCTATGGCTACACCTTC.

Concerning this clone itself: An end of the junction does not agree with germline; a read error may underlie this. For the CDR3, the DNA is TGTGCCAGCAGTGGGATCCTCTCCTCCGACGAGCAGTACTTC. It encodes CASSGILSSDEQYF. The chain has TRBV6-6 and TRBJ2-7; D unresolved. This CDR3 spans 14 amino acids. CDR1 and CDR2 (germline): MNHNY, SVGAGI (reference sequence).

The chain links TRBV10-3 to TRBJ2-1, with TRBD2 matching 10 bases. This CDR3 region has 17 residues. Germline lookup yields CDR1 ENHRY and CDR2 SYGVKD. The V gene end was trimmed by 4 bases and the J gene end by 3 bases; junction bases not matched to a gene: 9. The CDR3 is CAISVSLAGDYYNEQFF. In DNA, the CDR3 is TGTGCCATCAGTGTCTCTCTAGCGGGAGACTACTACAATGAGCAGTTCTTC.

This chain joins TRBV2 and TRBJ2-1; possibly TRBD2 for D (6 bases). V shed 6 bases and J shed 6 bases, with 12 bases lying between them. Germline CDR1 reads SNHLY; CDR2 reads FYNNEI. The CDR3 extends over 13 amino acids. The CDR3 protein is CASSGTRGNEQFF. CDR3 in DNA: TGTGCCAGCAGCGGGACTCGAGGCAATGAGCAGTTCTTC. The full variable domain, its missing parts supplied by reference TRBV2 and TRBJ2-1, is EPEVTQTPSHQVTQMGQEVILRCVPISNHLYFYWYRQILGQKVEFLVSFYNNEISEKSEIFDDQFSVERPDGSNFTLKIRSTKLEDSAMYFCASSGTRGNEQFFGPGTRLTVL.

The rearrangement uses TRBV6-5 and TRBJ1-4, with a possible D match to TRBD1 (5 bases). The length of the CDR3 is 13 residues. V lost 6 bases and J 3 bases, leaving 8 bases between the germline ends. In germline, CDR1 is MNHEY, CDR2 SVGAGI. CDR3 coding DNA: TGTGCCAGCAGGTTCAGGGCTAATGAAAAACTGTTTTTT. Translating it yields CASRFRANEKLFF.

The chain employs TRBV4-3 and TRBJ2-1, with TRBD2 identical over 8 bases. J lost 2 bases, V lost 1 base, and 1 base had no gene match. From germline, CDR1 is LGHNA and CDR2 YSLEER. CDR3 size: 15 residues. The CDR3 here is CASSQGAGAYNEQFF. CDR3 nucleotide sequence: TGCGCCAGCAGCCAAGGAGCGGGGGCCTACAATGAGCAGTTCTTC.

In its sample, this clone was seen once. The chain links TRBV7-2 to TRBJ2-1; D is tentatively TRBD1 or TRBD2 (7 bases each). The CDR3 extends over 14 amino acids. CDR1 SGHTA and CDR2 FQGNSA come from the germline V gene. Trimming pared 7 bases from V and 8 bases from J, leaving 18 bases between. The CDR3 DNA is TGTGCCAGCACCTGGGAGGGGGCAGCCGATGAGCAGTTCTTC. Translated: CASTWEGAADEQFF.

V gene TRBV13 combines with J gene TRBJ1-4, with D perhaps matching TRBD1 (5 bases). V shed 2 bases and J shed 6 bases, with 10 bases lying between them. This CDR3 comprises 14 residues. Germline CDR1 and CDR2: PRHDT and FYEKMQ (reference sequence). In DNA form, the CDR3 reads TGTGCCAGCAGCTTAACAGGAACGGATGAAAAACTGTTTTTT. Protein product: CASSLTGTDEKLFF.

The chain links TRBV6-1 to TRBJ2-3; possibly TRBD1 for D (5 bases). Germline V gene data show CDR1 as MNHNS and CDR2 as SASEGT. V shed 4 bases and J shed 6 bases, with 29 bases lying between them. CDR3 size: 19 residues. The CDR3 loop reads CASSGATVFALVYSDTQYF. The CDR3 DNA reads TGTGCCAGCAGTGGGGCGACAGTATTCGCCCTTGTTTACTCGGATACGCAGTATTTT.

J is TRBJ1-4 and V is TRBV4-1; D is perhaps TRBD1 (5 bases). From germline, CDR1 is MGHRA and CDR2 YSYEKL. Trimming left V 0 bases short and J 8 bases short, with 16 bases between. The CDR3 extends over 16 amino acids. CDR3 bases: TGCGCCAGCAGCCAAGAAGGGGCCGCGGGAAAAGAAAAACTGTTTTTT. Its translation is CASSQEGAAGKEKLFF.

The chain couples TRBV19 to TRBJ1-1; TRBD1 matches at 8 bases. The CDR3 totals 14 residues. Trimming removed 5 bases from V and 0 bases from J; junction bases left unmatched: 2. Germline assignment: CDR1 LNHDA and CDR2 SQIVND (reference sequence). The CDR3 nucleotides read TGTGCCAGTAGTTTGGGACAGGTGAACACTGAAGCTTTCTTT. Residues: CASSLGQVNTEAFF.

As concerns this clone: In the same sample, other DNA sequences code for this CDR3. The chain employs TRBV5-4 and TRBJ1-2, with D possibly being TRBD1 (5 bases). V was clipped by 4 bases and J by 6 bases, with 13 bases between them. Germline loops: CDR1 SGHNT, CDR2 YYREEE (reference sequence). The CDR3 consists of 13 residues. CDR3 DNA: TGTGCCAGCAGCCTCCAGGGTATCGATGGCTACACCTTC. Translation: CASSLQGIDGYTF.

Remarks on this clone: Other nucleotide sequences in the sample specify the same CDR3. The CDR3 DNA is TGTGCCAGCAGCTTATCAGGGACAGATACGCAGTATTTT. Translating it yields CASSLSGTDTQYF. The rearrangement links TRBV11-2 to TRBJ2-3, with D possibly matching TRBD1 (5 bases). The length of the CDR3 is 13 residues. Germline assignment: CDR1 SGHAT and CDR2 FQNNGV. V was clipped by 2 bases and J by 3 bases, with 6 bases between them.

The chain recombines TRBV7-6 with TRBJ2-3, with TRBD2 identical over 7 bases. Trimming cost V 5 bases and J 3 bases; bases outside gene matches: 8. The CDR3 spans 15 residues. In germline, CDR1 is SGHVS, CDR2 FNYEAQ. CDR3 residues: CASSTSGKPTDTQYF. The CDR3 bases are TGTGCCAGCAGCACGAGCGGGAAGCCTACAGATACGCAGTATTTT. The whole variable domain, filled in from reference TRBV7-6 and TRBJ2-3, reads GAGVSQSPRYKVTKRGQDVALRCDPISGHVSLYWYRQALGQGPEFLTYFNYEAQQDKSGLPNDRFSAERPEGSISTLTIQRTEQRDSAMYRCASSTSGKPTDTQYFGPGTRLTVL.

V and J are TRBV6-5 and TRBJ2-4, with TRBD2 matching over 13 bases. Germline V lookup: CDR1 MNHEY, CDR2 SVGAGI. The CDR3 totals 14 residues. V was clipped by 11 bases and J by 7 bases; unmatched bases: 8. CDR3 bases: TGTGCCTCGTCGACGGGACTAGCGGGGAACATTCAGTACTTC. Translated: CASSTGLAGNIQYF.

V gene TRBV11-2 combines with J gene TRBJ2-1; 14 positions agree with TRBD2. CDR3 length: 18 amino acids. Per germline, CDR1 SGHAT and CDR2 FQNNGV. V trimming: 4 bases; J trimming: 6 bases; junction bases outside the gene matches: 11. In DNA form, the CDR3 reads TGTGCCAGCAGCTCACTGACTAGCGGGAGGGCCGTGGGCAATGAGCAGTTCTTC. Translation gives CASSSLTSGRAVGNEQFF.

This sequence joins TRBV6-5 and TRBJ2-1; no reliable D call. Germline V gives CDR1 MNHEY, CDR2 SVGAGI. V lost 2 bases to trimming and J lost 2 bases, with 4 bases between them. The length of the CDR3 is 13 residues. CDR3 nucleotide sequence: TGTGCCAGCAGTTACCGGACCTACAATGAGCAGTTCTTC. It is translated as CASSYRTYNEQFF.

The rearrangement joins TRBV6-5 to TRBJ2-7; TRBD1 matches at 10 bases. J was trimmed by 4 bases and V by 6 bases; bases with no gene match: 6. The CDR3 runs to 14 residues. CDR1 is MNHEY and CDR2 is SVGAGI in the germline V gene. CDR3 bases: TGTGCCAGCAGAACGGGACAGGGGCTATACGAGCAGTACTTC. Its protein product is CASRTGQGLYEQYF.

The V call is TRBV19, the J call TRBJ1-2; 7 bases fit TRBD1. CDR1 LNHDA and CDR2 SQIVND come from the germline V gene (reference sequence). V lost 7 bases and J lost 5; bases outside the gene matches: 4. The CDR3 length is 12 residues. This chain's CDR3 is CASTQTGYGYTF. The CDR3 nucleotides are TGTGCCAGTACCCAGACAGGGTATGGCTACACCTTC.